This entry is about one T cell receptor beta chain. This entry belongs to a study of blood T cell repertoires in COVID-19. CDR1 is SGHNT and CDR2 is YYREEE in the germline V gene (reference sequence). The J segment lost 2 bases and the V segment lost 5 bases, leaving 6 bases of the junction unmatched. The length of the CDR3 is 15 residues. This table comes from immunoSEQ multiplex PCR, and its TCRdb copy is limited to in-frame clones, with some not included. The sample comprises about 300,000 clones, roughly 86% of which are singletons, and roughly 2.9% rests with the top ten. People in the exposed group encountered a COVID-19 case within 2 weeks before entering the study.

This TCR came from a woman in her fifties or sixties who had been exposed to COVID-19. Sequencing used PBMCs or T cells enriched from blood (not recorded which). The chain recombines TRBV5-4 with TRBJ2-2, with 7 bases aligning to TRBD1. In DNA, the CDR3 is TGTGCCAGCAGTGTCAGGGGGACAAACACCGGGGAGCTGTTTTTT. This translates into CASSVRGTNTGELFF.